Described below is a single T cell receptor (beta chain) sequence and its context. Its antigen is not identified. The data stem from a study of regulatory T cells in long-lasting Graves disease. General observations from the study: Reduced TCR diversity was observed in persistent Graves' patients versus newly diagnosed patients. There was favoring of TRBV28, TRBJ1-2 and TRBJ2-5 in persistent disease.

CDR3 regions were amplified by Arm-PCR using iRepertoire HTBI primers to build TCR beta libraries. TCRdb analysed the multiplex PCR reads with MiXCR anew, one entry per CDR3 protein. The repertoire holds roughly 420,000 distinct CDR3 sequences, with roughly 17% as singletons. Time point meaning: newly diagnosed GD, antithyroid drugs for less than 3 months. After RNA was extracted from PBMCs, the TCR library was made from it. Germline V gene data show CDR1 as SGHDN and CDR2 as FVKESK. Trimming pared 4 bases from V and 0 bases from J, leaving 9 bases between. This CDR3 comprises 14 residues. The same data also went into a second study, on T cells in Graves' hyperthyroidism and ophthalmopathy. As that study records: Patients aged 18 to 65 with hyperthyroidism were newly diagnosed, with duration under 2 months.

The sample in question was peripheral blood mononuclear cells (PBMCs), obtained at new diagnosis, from a patient treated with antithyroid drugs. V gene TRBV14 combines with J gene TRBJ1-1; D remains ambiguous. The receptor's source is a woman aged 18-29 years with Graves disease. The CDR3 sequence is CASSLYQVNTEAFF. The DNA of the CDR3 is TGTGCCAGCAGCCTGTACCAGGTGAACACTGAAGCTTTCTTT. Based on the CDR3 plus reference TRBV14 and TRBJ1-1, the full variable domain is EAGVTQFPSHSVIEKGQTVTLRCDPISGHDNLYWYRRVMGKEIKFLLHFVKESKQDESGMPNNRFLAERTGGTYSTLKVQPAELEDSGVYFCASSLYQVNTEAFFGQGTRLTVV.